One sample yielded the 6 T cell receptor beta chains listed below, sequenced in a study of cytomegalovirus exposure and HLA in healthy donors listed by TCRdb under 2017. Libraries came from the immunoSEQ multiplex PCR assay. Held by TCRdb, this immuneACCESS table contains in-frame sequences only and omits some clones. Under half of the omission traces to an unresolved V gene where checked; the cause of the rest is unknown. The sample records hundreds of thousands of clones, 75% to 90% of which are singletons. The ten top clones hold over 12% of the sample. Sequencing input: PBMCs. The receptors come from a woman in her twenties or thirties in good health and CMV-seropositive.

Only one count was recorded for this clone. The chain uses TRBV7-3 and TRBJ2-6; D is unclear. Trimming stripped 4 bases from V and 4 bases from J, with 8 bases between. Germline assignment: CDR1 SGHTA and CDR2 FQGTGA. The CDR3 is made up of 14 amino acids. This chain's CDR3 is CASSSVMGANVLTF. DNA of the CDR3: TGTGCCAGCAGCTCCGTTATGGGGGCCAACGTCCTGACTTTC.

The chain carries TRBV11-2 and TRBJ2-7; tentatively, D is TRBD1 (5 bases). There are 15 residues in the CDR3. Germline CDR1 reads SGHAT; CDR2 reads FQNNGV. Trimming left V 1 base short and J 0 bases short, with 10 bases between. CDR3 in DNA: TGTGCCAGCAGCTTAGGTAAAGGGGACTCCTACGAGCAGTACTTC. Its protein is CASSLGKGDSYEQYF.

The rearrangement joins TRBV5-1 to TRBJ2-7; 8 bases map to TRBD2. This CDR3 spans 14 amino acids. Trimming took 0 bases from V and 5 from J; bases not matched to a gene: 4. Per germline, CDR1 SGHRS and CDR2 YFSETQ. The CDR3 sequence is CASSLEAGVNEQYF. The CDR3, as DNA: TGCGCCAGCAGCTTGGAAGCGGGAGTTAACGAGCAGTACTTC.

The V gene is TRBV27, the J gene TRBJ2-5; 8 positions agree with TRBD1. Germline CDR1 MNHEY, CDR2 SMNVEV (reference sequence). This CDR3 is built from 14 residues. Germline trimming cut 4 bases from V and 7 bases from J; bases unmatched to any gene: 8. The CDR3 DNA is TGTGCCAGCAGTTCCGGGACAGGAGAAGGGACCCAGTACTTC. It codes for CASSSGTGEGTQYF.

The genes are TRBV1 and TRBJ1-2. TRBV1 is described as a pseudogene. The CDR3 covers 12 residues. The CDR3 DNA is TGCACCAGCAGCCGGGGGAGCTATGGCTACACCTTC. This codes for CTSSRGSYGYTF.

This clone came up a few times. The chain joins TRBV27 to TRBJ2-1; a possible D gene is TRBD2 (6 bases). The germline V gene has CDR1 MNHEY and CDR2 SMNVEV (reference sequence). Trimming took off 1 base at V and 6 bases at J, with 7 bases between the two ends. There are 13 residues in the CDR3. The DNA for the CDR3 is TGTGCCAGCAGTTTATGGGGAGGCAATGAGCAGTTCTTC. Its translation is CASSLWGGNEQFF.